This T cell receptor beta chain is drawn from a study of beta chain features in type 1 diabetes. Overall study findings and caveats: Significant though moderate, a shortening of TCRB CDR3s appeared in all four CD4+ subsets of Type 1 diabetes patients.

A few counts support this clone. Its antigen is not identified. Expressed TCRB transcripts were sequenced because the isolated RNA had all been reverse transcribed beforehand. Clones were sequenced by immunoSEQ multiplex PCR, and TCRdb holds only the in-frame ones, with some missing. Of 330,000 or so clones listed, 10% to 15% were seen once; the top ten hold 0.008% to 0.011%. The length of the CDR3 is 14 residues. The V gene's germline CDR1 is SGHDN and CDR2 FVKESK. Trimming took 6 bases from V and 0 from J, leaving 9 bases between them. This clonotype originated in a young woman with type 1 diabetes. The J gene is TRBJ2-1, the V gene TRBV14, with D unresolved. The sequenced material came from naive CD4+ T cells from blood. The CDR3 loop reads CASSPSSSYNEQFF. CDR3 bases: TGTGCCAGCAGTCCCTCGAGCTCCTACAATGAGCAGTTCTTC.